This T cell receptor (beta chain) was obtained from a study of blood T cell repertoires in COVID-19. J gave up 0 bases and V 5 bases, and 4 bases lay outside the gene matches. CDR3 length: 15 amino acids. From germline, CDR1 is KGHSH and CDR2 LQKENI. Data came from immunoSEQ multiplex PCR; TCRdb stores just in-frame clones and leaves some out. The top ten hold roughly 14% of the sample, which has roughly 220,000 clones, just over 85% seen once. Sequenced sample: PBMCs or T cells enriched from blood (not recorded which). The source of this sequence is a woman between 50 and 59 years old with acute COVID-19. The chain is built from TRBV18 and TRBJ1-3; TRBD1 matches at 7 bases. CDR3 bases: TGTGCCAGCTCAGACCAGGGGGGCTCTGGAAACACCATATATTTT. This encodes CASSDQGGSGNTIYF. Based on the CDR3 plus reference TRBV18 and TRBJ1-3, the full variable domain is NAGVMQNPRHLVRRRGQEARLRCSPMKGHSHVYWYRQLPEEGLKFMVYLQKENIIDESGMPKERFSAEFPKEGPSILRIQQVVRGDSAAYFCASSDQGGSGNTIYFGEGSWLTVV.